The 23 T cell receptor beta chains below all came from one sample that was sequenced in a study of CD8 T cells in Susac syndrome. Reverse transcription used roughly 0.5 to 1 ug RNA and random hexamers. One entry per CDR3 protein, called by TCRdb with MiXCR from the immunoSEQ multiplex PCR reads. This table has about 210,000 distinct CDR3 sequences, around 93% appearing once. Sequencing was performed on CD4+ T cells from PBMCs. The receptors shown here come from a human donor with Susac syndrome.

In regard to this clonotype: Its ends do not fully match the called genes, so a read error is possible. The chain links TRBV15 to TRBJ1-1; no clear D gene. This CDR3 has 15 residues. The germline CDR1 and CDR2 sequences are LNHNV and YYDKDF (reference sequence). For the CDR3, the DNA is TGTGCCACCAGGAGAGATTATGGACCGAACACTGAAGCTTTCTTT. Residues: CATRRDYGPNTEAFF.

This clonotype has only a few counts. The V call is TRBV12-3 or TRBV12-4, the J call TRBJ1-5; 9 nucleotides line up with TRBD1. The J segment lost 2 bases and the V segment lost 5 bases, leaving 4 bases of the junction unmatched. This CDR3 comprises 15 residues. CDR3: CASSPDRGGNQPQHF. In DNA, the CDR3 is TGTGCCAGCAGTCCGGACAGGGGCGGCAATCAGCCCCAGCATTTT.

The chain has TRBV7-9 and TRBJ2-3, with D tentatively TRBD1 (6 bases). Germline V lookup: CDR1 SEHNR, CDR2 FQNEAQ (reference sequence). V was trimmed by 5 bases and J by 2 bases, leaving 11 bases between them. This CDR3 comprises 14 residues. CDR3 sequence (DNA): TGTGCCAGCAGCCAGGGGTTGTTCACAGATACGCAGTATTTT. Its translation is CASSQGLFTDTQYF.

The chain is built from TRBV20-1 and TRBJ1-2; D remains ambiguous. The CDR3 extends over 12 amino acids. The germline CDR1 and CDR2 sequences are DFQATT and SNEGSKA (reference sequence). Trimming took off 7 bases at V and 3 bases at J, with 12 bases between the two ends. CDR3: CSETVGDYGYTF. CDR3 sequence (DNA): TGCAGTGAGACGGTCGGGGACTATGGCTACACCTTC.

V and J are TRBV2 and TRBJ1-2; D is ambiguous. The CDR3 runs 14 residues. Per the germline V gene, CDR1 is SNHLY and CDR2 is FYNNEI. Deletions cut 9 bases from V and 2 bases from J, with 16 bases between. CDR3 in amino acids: CARTFSAANYGYTF. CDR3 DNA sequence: TGTGCCAGAACCTTTAGCGCGGCCAACTATGGCTACACCTTC. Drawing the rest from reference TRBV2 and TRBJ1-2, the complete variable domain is EPEVTQTPSHQVTQMGQEVILRCVPISNHLYFYWYRQILGQKVEFLVSFYNNEISEKSEIFDDQFSVERPDGSNFTLKIRSTKLEDSAMYFCARTFSAANYGYTFGSGTRLTVV.

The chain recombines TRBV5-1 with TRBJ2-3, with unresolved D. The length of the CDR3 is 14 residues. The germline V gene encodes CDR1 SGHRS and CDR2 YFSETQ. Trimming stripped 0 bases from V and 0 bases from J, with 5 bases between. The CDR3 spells CASSLARSTDTQYF. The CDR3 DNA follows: TGCGCCAGCAGCTTGGCCCGAAGCACAGATACGCAGTATTTT. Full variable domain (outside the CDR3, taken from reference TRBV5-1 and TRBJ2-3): KAGVTQTPRYLIKTRGQQVTLSCSPISGHRSVSWYQQTPGQGLQFLFEYFSETQRNKGNFPGRFSGRQFSNSRSEMNVSTLELGDSALYLCASSLARSTDTQYFGPGTRLTVL.

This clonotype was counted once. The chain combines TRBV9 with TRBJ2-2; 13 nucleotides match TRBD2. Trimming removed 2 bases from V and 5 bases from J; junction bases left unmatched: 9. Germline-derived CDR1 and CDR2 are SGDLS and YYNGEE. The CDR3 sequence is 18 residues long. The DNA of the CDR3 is TGTGCCAGCAGCGTTCGACTAGCGGGGGGCCCGGGGACCGGGGAGCTGTTTTTT. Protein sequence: CASSVRLAGGPGTGELFF.

CDR3 bases: TGTGCCAGCAGAGGGACAGACCGCCTCTATGGCTACACCTTC. Protein sequence: CASRGTDRLYGYTF. This rearrangement joins TRBV4-2 to TRBJ1-2, with 7 nucleotides matching TRBD1. V lost 6 bases and J lost 4; bases outside the gene matches: 8. Germline CDR1 LGHNA, CDR2 YNFKEQ. This CDR3 comprises 14 residues.

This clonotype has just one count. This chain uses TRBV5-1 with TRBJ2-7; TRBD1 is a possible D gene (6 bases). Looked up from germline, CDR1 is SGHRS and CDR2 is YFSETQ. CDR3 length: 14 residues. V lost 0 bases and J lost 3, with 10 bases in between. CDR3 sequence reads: CASSLGPGDYEQYF. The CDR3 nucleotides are TGCGCCAGCAGCTTGGGGCCAGGGGACTACGAGCAGTACTTC.

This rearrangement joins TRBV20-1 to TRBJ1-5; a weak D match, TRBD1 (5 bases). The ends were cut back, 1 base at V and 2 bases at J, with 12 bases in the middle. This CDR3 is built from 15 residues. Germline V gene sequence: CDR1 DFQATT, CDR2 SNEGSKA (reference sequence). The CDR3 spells CSARALTAGNQPQHF. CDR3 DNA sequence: TGCAGTGCTAGAGCTTTGACAGCCGGCAATCAGCCCCAGCATTTT.

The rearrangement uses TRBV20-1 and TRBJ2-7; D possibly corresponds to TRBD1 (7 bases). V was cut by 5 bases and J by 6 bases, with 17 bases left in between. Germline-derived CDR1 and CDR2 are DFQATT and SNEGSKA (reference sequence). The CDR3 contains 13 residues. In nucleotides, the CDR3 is TGCAGTGCTGGGGGGACAGTTCTGAGCGAGCAGTACTTC. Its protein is CSAGGTVLSEQYF.

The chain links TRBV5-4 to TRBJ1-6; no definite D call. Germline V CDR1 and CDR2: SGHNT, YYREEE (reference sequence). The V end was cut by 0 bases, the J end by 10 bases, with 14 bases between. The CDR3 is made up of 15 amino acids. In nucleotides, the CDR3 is TGTGCCAGCAGCTTGGCCGGTCGACCTGGGTCACCCCTCCACTTT. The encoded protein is CASSLAGRPGSPLHF.

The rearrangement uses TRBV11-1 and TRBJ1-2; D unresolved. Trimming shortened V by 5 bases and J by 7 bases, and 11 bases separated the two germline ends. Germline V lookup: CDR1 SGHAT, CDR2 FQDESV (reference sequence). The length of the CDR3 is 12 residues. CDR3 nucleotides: TGTGCCAGCAGCAAGGACGGACTTGGCTACACCTTC. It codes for CASSKDGLGYTF.

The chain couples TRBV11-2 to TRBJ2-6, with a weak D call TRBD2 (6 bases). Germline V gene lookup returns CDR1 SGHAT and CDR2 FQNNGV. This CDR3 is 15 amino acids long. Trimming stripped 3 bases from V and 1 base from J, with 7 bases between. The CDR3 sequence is CASSFRESGANVLTF. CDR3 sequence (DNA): TGTGCCAGCAGCTTCCGGGAGTCTGGGGCCAACGTCCTGACTTTC.

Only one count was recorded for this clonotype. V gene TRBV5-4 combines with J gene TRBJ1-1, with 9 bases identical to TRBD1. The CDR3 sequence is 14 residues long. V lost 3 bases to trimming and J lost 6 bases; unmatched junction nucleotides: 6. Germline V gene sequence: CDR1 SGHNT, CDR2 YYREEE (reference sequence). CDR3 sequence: CASSSGTGRAEAFF. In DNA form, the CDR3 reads TGTGCCAGCAGCTCCGGGACAGGGAGGGCTGAAGCTTTCTTT.

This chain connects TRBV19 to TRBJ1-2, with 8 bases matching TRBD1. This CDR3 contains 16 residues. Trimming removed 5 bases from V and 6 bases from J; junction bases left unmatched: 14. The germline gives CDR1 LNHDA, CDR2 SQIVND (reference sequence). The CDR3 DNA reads TGTGCCAGTAGTCCGCGACAGGGGCCCCTACGTGATGGCTACACCTTC. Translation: CASSPRQGPLRDGYTF.

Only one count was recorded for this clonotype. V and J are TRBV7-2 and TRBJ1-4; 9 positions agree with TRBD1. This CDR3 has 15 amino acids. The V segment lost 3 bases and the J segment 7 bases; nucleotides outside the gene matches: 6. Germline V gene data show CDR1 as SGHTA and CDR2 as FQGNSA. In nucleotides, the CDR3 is TGTGCCAGCAGCTTGAGGACAGGGGAGGGTGAAAAACTGTTTTTT. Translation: CASSLRTGEGEKLFF.

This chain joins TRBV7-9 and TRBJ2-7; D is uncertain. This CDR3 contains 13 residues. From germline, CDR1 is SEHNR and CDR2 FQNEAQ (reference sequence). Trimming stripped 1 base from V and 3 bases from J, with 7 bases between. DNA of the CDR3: TGTGCCAGCAGCTTAGGGGAATTCTACGAGCAGTACTTC. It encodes CASSLGEFYEQYF.

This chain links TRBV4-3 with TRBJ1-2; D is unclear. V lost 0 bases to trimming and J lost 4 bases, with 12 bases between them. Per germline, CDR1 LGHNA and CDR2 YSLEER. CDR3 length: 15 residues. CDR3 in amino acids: CASSQDLDSGYGYTF. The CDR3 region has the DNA TGCGCCAGCAGCCAAGATCTTGATTCAGGCTATGGCTACACCTTC.

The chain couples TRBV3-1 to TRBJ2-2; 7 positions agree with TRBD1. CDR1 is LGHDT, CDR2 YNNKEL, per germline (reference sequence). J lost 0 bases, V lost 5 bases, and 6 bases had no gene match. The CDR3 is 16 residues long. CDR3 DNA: TGTGCCAGCAGCACCGGGACAGCCTCGAACACCGGGGAGCTGTTTTTT. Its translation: CASSTGTASNTGELFF.

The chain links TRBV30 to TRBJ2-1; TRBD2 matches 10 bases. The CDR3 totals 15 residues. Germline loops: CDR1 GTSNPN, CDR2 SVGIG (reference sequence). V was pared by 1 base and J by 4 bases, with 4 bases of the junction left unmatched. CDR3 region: CAWSGVAGGYNEQFF. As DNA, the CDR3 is TGTGCCTGGAGTGGGGTAGCGGGGGGATACAATGAGCAGTTCTTC.

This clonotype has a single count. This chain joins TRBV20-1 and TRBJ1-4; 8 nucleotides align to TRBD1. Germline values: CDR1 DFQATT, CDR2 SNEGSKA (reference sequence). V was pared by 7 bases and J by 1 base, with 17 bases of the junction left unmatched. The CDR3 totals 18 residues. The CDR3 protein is CSVASIPDRGQTNEKLFF. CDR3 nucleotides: TGCAGTGTCGCTTCCATTCCCGACAGGGGCCAAACTAATGAAAAACTGTTTTTT.

The CDR3 nucleotides read TGTGCCAGCAGCGTAGCCCCTAGCGGGAACACCGGGGAGCTGTTTTTT. Protein sequence: CASSVAPSGNTGELFF. This sequence joins TRBV9 and TRBJ2-2; 7 bases are a match to TRBD2. The length of the CDR3 is 16 residues. CDR1 SGDLS and CDR2 YYNGEE come from the germline V gene. The ends lost 0 bases at V and 1 base at J; junction bases unmatched: 3.